Below, one T cell receptor beta chain is given with its context. What it binds is not known. These data originate in a study of T cells expressing NK-cell markers. TCRdb reworked the 5' RACE reads into one entry per CDR3 protein, no DNA. Its table lists some 500,000 distinct CDR3 sequences. This CDR3 contains 18 residues. Looked up from germline, CDR1 is MGHDK and CDR2 is SYGVNS. General observations from the study: A few of the donors also had these clonotypes leading their CD3+CD56-NKG2C+ fraction.

The sample taken for sequencing was blood T cells: a sorted CD56 or NKG2C T cell subset, CD4+ or CD8+ T cells, or bulk PBMC T cells (not recorded which). The receptor comes from a woman aged 45-65 years in good health. The chain combines TRBV25-1 with TRBJ2-7; the D gene TCRdb calls, TRBD1, cannot be checked with no DNA. CDR3 amino acids: CASSEFRKGDRGRYEQYF.